This T cell receptor (beta chain) was captured by sequencing in a study of blood T cell repertoires in COVID-19. Sequencing used immunoSEQ multiplex PCR; TCRdb keeps in-frame clones, though not all of them. The data hold approximately 210,000 clones, with under 90% observed a single time. Germline values: CDR1 MNHEY, CDR2 SVGEGT. V was clipped by 0 bases and J by 2 bases; unmatched bases: 10. The CDR3 is 19 amino acids. This TCR was sampled from a woman aged 50 to 65 with acute COVID-19. Sequencing input: PBMCs or T cells enriched from blood (not recorded which). The rearrangement uses TRBV6-2 or TRBV6-3 and TRBJ2-2; 9 bases fit TRBD2. CDR3 residues: CASSYSGKRGLANTGELFF. As DNA, the CDR3 is TGTGCCAGCAGTTACTCCGGAAAACGGGGACTAGCAAACACCGGGGAGCTGTTTTTT.